One sample yielded the 22 T cell receptor beta chains listed below, sequenced in a study of cytomegalovirus exposure and HLA in healthy donors. A multiplex PCR was run with 60 Vbeta primers and 13 Jbeta primers. Profiling relied on immunoSEQ multiplex PCR, and the TCRdb table lists in-frame clones only, not all of them. Among some 71,000 clones listed, around three quarters were seen once. The sequenced material came from PBMCs. The receptor set was obtained from a woman aged 50 to 65 in good health and CMV-seropositive.

The chain couples TRBV10-3 to TRBJ2-7; TRBD1 aligns across 9 bases. There are 15 residues in the CDR3. The germline V gene has CDR1 ENHRY and CDR2 SYGVKD. V was pared by 2 bases and J by 1 base, with 3 bases of the junction left unmatched. Here the CDR3 DNA reads TGTGCCATCAGTGAGCCGGGACAGGGATCCTACGAGCAGTACTTC. This encodes CAISEPGQGSYEQYF.

CDR3 sequence reads: CASSLRRQTYGYTF. The CDR3 coding sequence is TGTGCCAGCAGTTTAAGACGGCAGACTTATGGCTACACCTTC. This chain links TRBV27 with TRBJ1-2; no clear D. The V gene lost 2 bases and the J gene lost 5 bases, with 12 bases spanning the gap. The CDR3 runs 14 residues. The V gene's germline CDR1 is MNHEY and CDR2 SMNVEV (reference sequence).

DNA of the CDR3: TGCGCCAGCAGCTTGATGGCTCCTTTCGGCGGTAGCTCTGGAAACACCATATATTTT. It specifies CASSLMAPFGGSSGNTIYF. This chain joins TRBV5-1 and TRBJ1-3; D call uncertain. CDR3 length: 19 residues. V was trimmed by 1 base and J by 0 bases, leaving 20 bases between them. Germline assignment: CDR1 SGHRS and CDR2 YFSETQ.

The chain recombines TRBV21-1 with TRBJ1-5. TRBV21-1 is tagged as a pseudogene. This CDR3 region has 10 residues. DNA of the CDR3: TGTGCCTTAACGGGTCAGCCCCAGCATTTT. Protein: CALTGQPQHF.

This clone was seen just once. The V call is TRBV6-1, the J call TRBJ2-2, with 10 bases lining up with TRBD1. Trimming at V came to 7 bases and at J to 6 bases, leaving 8 bases not matched to a gene. CDR3 length equals 15 residues. Germline CDR1 and CDR2: MNHNS and SASEGT. CDR3 DNA sequence: TGTGCCAGCACCACTAGGGACAGGGGCCCCGGGGAGCTGTTTTTT. Residues: CASTTRDRGPGELFF.

The genes are TRBV21-1 and TRBJ1-5; TRBD1, the table's D call, lacks a check against the DNA. TRBV21-1 is given as a pseudogene. The CDR3 covers 18 residues. The CDR3 sequence is CASSTHTPAGTYNQPQHF. CDR3 bases: TGTGCCAGCAGCACTCATACACCGGCCGGGACATACAATCAGCCCCAGCATTTT.

Only one count was recorded for this clone. This rearrangement joins TRBV5-1 to TRBJ2-5, with TRBD1 identical over 8 bases. Germline V gives CDR1 SGHRS, CDR2 YFSETQ. The junction had 5 bases not matched to a gene; V was cut back by 1 base and J by 3 bases. This CDR3 is built from 15 residues. CDR3 loop: CASSLQGAVKETQYF. CDR3 sequence (DNA): TGCGCCAGCAGCTTGCAGGGGGCAGTAAAAGAGACCCAGTACTTC.

The chain couples TRBV28 to TRBJ2-5, with TRBD1 matching over 7 bases. The CDR3 spans 17 residues. Germline lookup yields CDR1 MDHEN and CDR2 SYDVKM. Germline trimming cut 5 bases from V and 1 base from J; bases unmatched to any gene: 13. CDR3 sequence: CASSPLRTGVSQETQYF. CDR3 DNA sequence: TGTGCCAGCAGTCCACTTCGGACAGGTGTTTCCCAAGAGACCCAGTACTTC. Full variable domain (rest looked up from reference TRBV28 and TRBJ2-5): DVKVTQSSRYLVKRTGEKVFLECVQDMDHENMFWYRQDPGLGLRLIYFSYDVKMKEKGDIPEGYSVSREKKERFSLILESASTNQTSMYLCASSPLRTGVSQETQYFGPGTRLLVL.

V is TRBV7-2 and J is TRBJ2-1; D remains unclear. V was trimmed by 5 bases and J by 3 bases, leaving 11 bases between them. This CDR3 region has 14 residues. CDR1 is SGHTA and CDR2 is FQGNSA in the germline V gene. Written as DNA, the CDR3 is TGTGCCAGCAGCACTTTAGCAATCTACAATGAGCAGTTCTTC. This gives the protein CASSTLAIYNEQFF.

Comments on this clone: Since the CDR3 does not end with the conserved phenylalanine or tryptophan, this likely comes from a read error. It is unclear where the CDR3 begins or ends on the DNA, so no DNA is shown, and the CDR3 is as TCRdb lists it. This chain links TRBV4-3 with TRBJ2-7; no DNA check was done on the table's D call, TRBD1. Ends included, the CDR3 has 12 residues. Germline CDR1 LGHNA, CDR2 YSLEER. CDR3 protein: CASSQARTVFNL.

The chain carries TRBV5-6 and TRBJ1-4; TRBD1 is a possible D gene (5 bases). The germline V gene encodes CDR1 SGHDT and CDR2 YYEEEE. This CDR3 is built from 14 residues. The V and J ends lost 1 base and 4 bases respectively, with 8 bases between them. CDR3 loop: CASSLTGINEKLFF. The CDR3 DNA reads as TGTGCCAGCAGCTTGACAGGCATTAATGAAAAACTGTTTTTT.

V usage is TRBV27 and J usage is TRBJ2-7, with 9 positions matching TRBD1. This CDR3 is 15 amino acids long. J gave up 2 bases and V 1 base, and 3 bases lay outside the gene matches. The germline CDR1 and CDR2 sequences are MNHEY and SMNVEV (reference sequence). The CDR3 sequence: CASSLLRDRAYEQYF. The DNA of the CDR3 is TGTGCCAGCAGTTTATTACGGGACAGGGCCTACGAGCAGTACTTC.

V gene TRBV2 combines with J gene TRBJ1-5, with 7 positions matching TRBD1. The CDR3 extends over 13 amino acids. CDR1 is SNHLY and CDR2 is FYNNEI in the germline V gene. Losses at the gene ends were 6 bases for V and 4 bases for J; bases not matched to a gene: 3. CDR3 in amino acids: CASSTGDNQPQHF. In DNA form, the CDR3 reads TGTGCCAGCAGCACAGGGGATAATCAGCCCCAGCATTTT.

The V and J genes are TRBV6-4 and TRBJ1-2, with D perhaps matching TRBD1 (5 bases). Germline V gene sequence: CDR1 MRHNA, CDR2 SNTAGT. This CDR3 has 12 residues. Trimming left V 4 bases short and J 7 bases short, with 10 bases between. In nucleotides, the CDR3 is TGTGCCAGCAGTGCGCAGGGAATTGGCTACACCTTC. Translation: CASSAQGIGYTF.

This clone was counted a single time. The chain links TRBV7-9 to TRBJ1-1; TRBD1 agrees at 8 bases. The germline gives CDR1 SEHNR, CDR2 FQNEAQ (reference sequence). Trimming at V came to 5 bases and at J to 4 bases, leaving 6 bases not matched to a gene. The CDR3 contains 14 residues. For the CDR3, the DNA is TGTGCCAGCAGCCTACAGGGGGTCCGCACTGAAGCTTTCTTT. It encodes CASSLQGVRTEAFF.

This chain links TRBV4-1 with TRBJ2-1, with TRBD2 matching 10 bases. The ends lost 4 bases at V and 5 bases at J; junction bases unmatched: 8. CDR1 is MGHRA and CDR2 is YSYEKL in the germline V gene. CDR3 length equals 16 residues. Here the CDR3 reads CASSPAGGQFDNEQFF. In DNA form, the CDR3 reads TGCGCCAGCAGCCCAGCGGGGGGGCAATTCGACAATGAGCAGTTCTTC.

This clone was seen repeatedly, ten times or more. V is TRBV2 and J is TRBJ1-5; D ambiguous. Germline V lookup: CDR1 SNHLY, CDR2 FYNNEI. The germline V and J ends were trimmed by 2 bases and 0 bases, with 8 bases remaining between them. The CDR3 sequence is 15 residues long. CDR3 loop: CASSELQASNQPQHF. The CDR3 DNA sequence: TGTGCCAGCAGTGAACTGCAGGCTAGCAATCAGCCCCAGCATTTT. Filled out from reference TRBV2 and TRBJ1-5, the complete variable domain reads EPEVTQTPSHQVTQMGQEVILRCVPISNHLYFYWYRQILGQKVEFLVSFYNNEISEKSEIFDDQFSVERPDGSNFTLKIRSTKLEDSAMYFCASSELQASNQPQHFGDGTRLSIL.

The gene calls are TRBV13 and TRBJ2-2; 8 nucleotides line up with TRBD2. Germline trimming cut 2 bases from V and 1 base from J; bases unmatched to any gene: 9. The CDR3 is 18 residues long. Germline V gene lookup returns CDR1 PRHDT and CDR2 FYEKMQ (reference sequence). The CDR3 loop reads CASSLLFVSGVNTGELFF. The CDR3 region has the DNA TGTGCCAGCAGCTTATTGTTTGTTAGCGGGGTGAACACCGGGGAGCTGTTTTTT.

In its sample, this clone was seen a few times. V and J are TRBV6-6 and TRBJ2-1, with 10 bases fitting TRBD2. CDR1 is MNHNY and CDR2 is SVGAGI in the germline V gene (reference sequence). Trimming removed 4 bases from V and 6 bases from J; junction bases left unmatched: 3. This CDR3 comprises 14 residues. CDR3: CASSFQRGGNEQFF. CDR3 DNA: TGTGCCAGCAGTTTCCAGCGGGGGGGCAATGAGCAGTTCTTC.

In this sample, this clone turned up once. The chain employs TRBV14 and TRBJ2-5, with TRBD1 as a possible D gene (5 bases). From germline, CDR1 is SGHDN and CDR2 FVKESK. The V and J ends lost 1 base and 5 bases respectively, with 5 bases between them. The CDR3 totals 12 residues. The CDR3 loop reads CASSQGGETQYF. For the CDR3, the DNA is TGTGCCAGCAGCCAAGGGGGCGAGACCCAGTACTTC.

The J gene is TRBJ1-5, the V gene TRBV6-6; D unresolved. This CDR3 contains 13 residues. CDR1 is MNHNY and CDR2 is SVGAGI in the germline V gene (reference sequence). Between the trimmed V and J ends, which lost 5 bases and 4 bases, there was a span of 9 bases. The CDR3 region is CASSRLDNQPQHF. In DNA, the CDR3 is TGTGCCAGCAGTCGACTAGATAATCAGCCCCAGCATTTT.

J is TRBJ1-4 and V is TRBV5-6; 8 bases are a match to TRBD1. In germline, CDR1 is SGHDT, CDR2 YYEEEE. The length of the CDR3 is 16 residues. Unmatched junction bases numbered 6, after V lost 0 bases and J lost 5 bases. This CDR3 is CASSLDRGVTNEKLFF. In DNA, the CDR3 is TGTGCCAGCAGCTTGGACAGGGGGGTCACAAATGAAAAACTGTTTTTT.